This T cell receptor beta chain originates from a study of identical twins (dated by TCRdb to about 2016). In the study overall: The study deep-sequenced TCR alpha and beta repertoires from monozygotic twins, unrelated adults of various ages and cord blood to test whether fetal clonotypes persist. To rule out contamination, replicate twin experiments were performed at different times with different library preparation protocols.

This clonotype was seen ten or more times. There is no known antigen for this receptor. Base qualities are not at hand, and no much larger clone is one base apart. Only healthy Caucasian donors were included. The twin cohort consisted of three pairs of female monozygotic twins, all aged about 18 to 30 years. Positive isolation kits from Invitrogen were used to isolate CD4+ and CD8+ T cell populations. V loses 5 bases, J loses 1 base, and the germline ends lie 9 bases apart. The CDR3 starts with the cysteine, ends with the phenylalanine, and has 14 residues. Kept here is only the CDR3 DNA, which spans 42 bases and is read in frame from base 1. According to the germline V gene, CDR1 reads SGHRS and CDR2 reads YFSETQ. General study outcomes and caveats: Conclusions relied on cross-sectional statistical analysis, since the same donors could not be followed over many years. A weaker excess of twin sharing was found in beta out-of-frame sequences because the signal-to-noise ratio was lowered by fewer shared sequences. Fewer insertions were carried by abundant cord blood beta clonotypes, a similar but weaker trend appeared in young adult naive repertoires, and no such trend appeared in memory repertoires. Out-of-frame TCR alpha sharing in monozygotic twins was systematically underestimated by recombination models, whereas sharing between unrelated individuals was in agreement with the recombination models. Invariant T cells such as MAIT and iNKT could partly confound zero-insertion analyses, although diverse VJ usage argued against such confounding for most clonotypes. Compared with coincidental sharing between unrelated individuals, an excess of low generation-probability sequences was observed among out-of-frame TCR alpha sequences shared between twins.

The method was 5' RACE. Sequencing was carried out with an Illumina HiSeq 2000. Template switching added a universal primer binding site, and the final cDNA carried a unique molecular identifier that allowed TCR cDNA molecules to be counted accurately. First-strand cDNA for TCR alpha and beta chains was synthesized from specific primers in the conserved constant-segment region. To control for contamination, each cDNA library was double barcoded with a SMART-Mk sample barcode plus Illumina barcodes. TruSeq adapter sequences, together with Illumina sample barcodes, were added in two successive PCR steps. Sequencing of the TCR alpha and beta cDNA libraries was done on the Illumina HiSeq platform using custom primers. The authors' pipeline ran thus. MiGEC processed the raw reads to extract unique molecular identifiers, while MiXCR was used to determine the CDR3 positions. Recombination models were inferred per individual with the repgenHMM and IGoR tools using an EM algorithm. The analysis of shared clonotypes was done with the tcR package in R, with sharing normalized by the product of cloneset sizes. To study raw recombination without the effects of thymic and clonal selection, out-of-frame nonproductive sequences were analyzed. TCRdb handled the public reads itself, with Q25 trimming in fastp and clone calling in MiXCR, and kept productive beta chains. Rows are combined by CDR3 protein, so each entry shows the most common genes and DNA. The V and J calls and clone size come from TCRdb's table, not from the authors' own analysis. The sample contains about 460,000 distinct CDR3 sequences, approximately 14% of them found a single time. Of the sample, about 0.54% falls within the top ten clones.

Another study also made use of these data, one on yellow fever vaccine responses in identical twins. The second study's paper adds: The T cell response to vaccination in identical twins was reported by the authors to appear partly convergent and partly personalized. In the study, vaccine-responding T cell clones were precisely tracked in identical twins.

The TCR sequence derives from a woman aged 18-30 years in good health. The chain joins TRBV5-1 to TRBJ2-2; TRBD2 is a weak D gene call, 5 bases matching. The sequenced sample consisted of CD4+ T cells sorted from blood. Read as DNA, the sequence is TGCGCCAGCAGTTACGAGGGGAACACCGGGGAGCTGTTTTTT. This translates into CASSYEGNTGELFF.